A single sample is the source of the 22 T cell receptor beta chains below, sequenced in a study of cytomegalovirus exposure and HLA in healthy donors. It was with 60 Vbeta and 13 Jbeta primers that the PCR ran. Sequencing was performed with immunoSEQ multiplex PCR; in TCRdb, only in-frame clones are kept and a portion is missing. This sample has about 120,000 clones, with more than 60% found just once. The sequenced sample was PBMCs. The receptors were sampled from a woman aged 50 to 65 in good health and CMV-seropositive.

The CDR3 DNA is TGTGCCAGTAGTAATTACAGGGGCAATCAGCCCCAGCATTTT. Its protein is CASSNYRGNQPQHF. The chain is built from TRBV19 and TRBJ1-5; TRBD1 is a possible D gene (6 bases). The germline V and J ends were trimmed by 4 bases and 2 bases, with 9 bases remaining between them. The CDR3 covers 14 residues. Germline CDR1 LNHDA, CDR2 SQIVND (reference sequence). Full variable domain (outside the CDR3, taken from reference TRBV19 and TRBJ1-5): DGGITQSPKYLFRKEGQNVTLSCEQNLNHDAMYWYRQDPGQGLRLIYYSQIVNDFQKGDIAEGYSVSREKKESFPLTVTSAQKNPTAFYLCASSNYRGNQPQHFGDGTRLSIL.

This clone was observed a handful of times. The chain carries TRBV7-2 and TRBJ1-2, with D tentatively TRBD1 (6 bases). The CDR3 consists of 15 residues. V lost 1 base, J lost 7 bases, and 16 bases lay in between. Per germline, CDR1 SGHTA and CDR2 FQGNSA. The CDR3 DNA follows: TGTGCCAGCAGCTTAGGGGAGGGCTACAGGGCTGGCTACACCTTC. It encodes CASSLGEGYRAGYTF.

This chain joins TRBV13 and TRBJ2-5; the match to TRBD1 covers 7 bases. The germline V gene has CDR1 PRHDT and CDR2 FYEKMQ (reference sequence). CDR3 length equals 15 residues. The junction had 8 bases not matched to a gene; V was cut back by 3 bases and J by 4 bases. The CDR3 reads CASSFVSGTAETQYF. CDR3 DNA sequence: TGTGCCAGCAGCTTCGTATCCGGGACAGCAGAGACCCAGTACTTC.

The CDR3, as DNA: TGCGCCAGCAGCCAGGGTGGCAAGCCTAATGAGCAGTTCTTC. Its protein product is CASSQGGKPNEQFF. The chain has TRBV5-1 and TRBJ2-1; D may be TRBD1 (5 bases). V was shortened by 4 bases and J by 7 bases, with 15 bases between the two germline ends. The CDR3 loop spans 14 amino acids. Germline CDR1 is SGHRS and CDR2 is YFSETQ.

The chain joins TRBV5-1 to TRBJ2-2, with 10 bases fitting TRBD2. From germline, CDR1 is SGHRS and CDR2 YFSETQ. This CDR3 contains 15 residues. Trimming at V came to 8 bases and at J to 0 bases, leaving 4 bases not matched to a gene. The CDR3 spells CASTSGAANTGELFF. The CDR3 DNA reads TGCGCCAGTACTAGCGGGGCTGCGAACACCGGGGAGCTGTTTTTT.

This sequence joins TRBV28 and TRBJ1-2, with 12 bases that match TRBD1. Unmatched junction bases numbered 8, after V lost 4 bases and J lost 8 bases. This CDR3 is built from 15 residues. Germline V CDR1 and CDR2: MDHEN, SYDVKM. The CDR3, as DNA: TGTGCCAGCAGTTCAGGGACAGGGGGCGTCTGGGGCTACACCTTC. Protein sequence: CASSSGTGGVWGYTF.

V gene TRBV7-9 combines with J gene TRBJ2-1, with 7 bases lining up with TRBD2. Trimming at V came to 1 base and at J to 1 base, leaving 1 base not matched to a gene. The CDR3 sequence is 15 residues long. Germline values: CDR1 SEHNR, CDR2 FQNEAQ (reference sequence). The DNA for the CDR3 is TGTGCCAGCAGCTTAGGAGCGGGATCCTACAATGAGCAGTTCTTC. This encodes CASSLGAGSYNEQFF.

V is TRBV7-9 and J is TRBJ2-3; 7 nucleotides align to TRBD1. Germline V gene sequence: CDR1 SEHNR, CDR2 FQNEAQ (reference sequence). The CDR3 has 15 residues. V was pared by 5 bases and J by 1 base, with 6 bases of the junction left unmatched. CDR3 nucleotide sequence: TGTGCCAGCAGCCCAGGGGGTATGGGCACAGATACGCAGTATTTT. Amino acid sequence: CASSPGGMGTDTQYF. The full variable domain, its missing parts supplied by reference TRBV7-9 and TRBJ2-3, is DTGVSQNPRHKITKRGQNVTFRCDPISEHNRLYWYRQTLGQGPEFLTYFQNEAQLEKSRLLSDRFSAERPKGSFSTLEIQRTEQGDSAMYLCASSPGGMGTDTQYFGPGTRLTVL.

V usage is TRBV25-1 and J usage is TRBJ2-1; 10 bases line up with TRBD1. The CDR3 extends over 14 amino acids. CDR1 is MGHDK and CDR2 is SYGVNS in the germline V gene. The V segment lost 5 bases and the J segment 8 bases; nucleotides outside the gene matches: 6. The CDR3 DNA sequence: TGTGCCAGCAGTTCGGGACAGGGGAGATATGAGCAGTTCTTC. It specifies CASSSGQGRYEQFF.

The rearrangement links TRBV25-1 to TRBJ2-7; the match to TRBD1 covers 8 bases. This CDR3 is built from 14 residues. Germline values: CDR1 MGHDK, CDR2 SYGVNS. The V and J ends lost 3 bases and 2 bases, in that order; junction bases with no gene match: 3. The CDR3 DNA sequence: TGTGCCAGCAGTGACGGACAGGGTACCTACGAGCAGTACTTC. It encodes CASSDGQGTYEQYF.

The chain recombines TRBV7-2 with TRBJ2-5, with D possibly TRBD1 on 6 matching bases. Germline values: CDR1 SGHTA, CDR2 FQGNSA. V was clipped by 8 bases and J by 4 bases, with 14 bases between them. This CDR3 spans 13 amino acids. As DNA, the CDR3 is TGTGCCAGCGGACTTCAAGGGGGAGAGACCCAGTACTTC. Encoded protein: CASGLQGGETQYF.

The chain carries TRBV7-2 and TRBJ1-2; D call uncertain. Trimming left V 5 bases short and J 0 bases short, with 7 bases between. The length of the CDR3 is 13 residues. Germline CDR1 is SGHTA and CDR2 is FQGNSA. Here the CDR3 reads CASSPATNYGYTF. CDR3 sequence (DNA): TGTGCCAGCAGCCCTGCGACTAACTATGGCTACACCTTC.

Only a few counts were recorded for this clone. The chain combines TRBV27 with TRBJ1-5; no firm D call. Per germline, CDR1 MNHEY and CDR2 SMNVEV (reference sequence). The CDR3 extends over 15 amino acids. V dropped 5 bases and J dropped 0 bases, with 11 bases sitting between them. CDR3 sequence (DNA): TGTGCCAGCAGTCGAATTACAGATAGCAATCAGCCCCAGCATTTT. Its protein is CASSRITDSNQPQHF.

This sequence joins TRBV5-1 and TRBJ1-2; 8 bases match TRBD1. The germline CDR1 and CDR2 sequences are SGHRS and YFSETQ. The CDR3 contains 16 residues. The V gene end was trimmed by 4 bases and the J gene end by 7 bases; junction bases not matched to a gene: 15. CDR3 bases: TGCGCCAGCAGCCGGACAGGGATCGTCGGGGAGGGTGGCTACACCTTC. Encoded protein: CASSRTGIVGEGGYTF. The variable domain in full, completed from reference TRBV5-1 and TRBJ1-2, reads KAGVTQTPRYLIKTRGQQVTLSCSPISGHRSVSWYQQTPGQGLQFLFEYFSETQRNKGNFPGRFSGRQFSNSRSEMNVSTLELGDSALYLCASSRTGIVGEGGYTFGSGTRLTVV.

This chain connects TRBV10-3 to TRBJ2-5, with D possibly TRBD1 on 5 matching bases. V was trimmed by 5 bases and J by 4 bases, leaving 5 bases between them. This CDR3 region has 11 residues. Germline CDR1 and CDR2: ENHRY and SYGVKD. The CDR3 DNA reads TGTGCCATCAGTAGGGGAGAGACCCAGTACTTC. Its protein product is CAISRGETQYF.

The rearrangement uses TRBV27 and TRBJ1-2, with 11 bases identical to TRBD1. The CDR3 covers 15 residues. The V gene's germline CDR1 is MNHEY and CDR2 SMNVEV (reference sequence). J gave up 7 bases and V 7 bases, and 11 bases lay outside the gene matches. CDR3 loop: CASTSVGTGGSGYTF. DNA of the CDR3: TGTGCCAGCACCTCTGTCGGGACAGGGGGTTCTGGCTACACCTTC.

The rearrangement links TRBV29-1 to TRBJ2-1; tentative D call: TRBD2 (6 bases). V gave up 0 bases and J gave up 0 bases, with 12 bases separating them. This CDR3 has 16 residues. The V gene's germline CDR1 is SQVTM and CDR2 ANQGSEA. The CDR3 sequence is CSVEDLAGSSYNEQFF. The CDR3 coding sequence is TGCAGCGTTGAAGATCTTGCCGGGAGCTCCTACAATGAGCAGTTCTTC.

Details on this clone: Other DNA sequences within the sample encode an identical CDR3. The chain combines TRBV5-1 with TRBJ2-1; TRBD1 aligns across 10 bases. Germline assignment: CDR1 SGHRS and CDR2 YFSETQ. The CDR3 has 14 residues. J was trimmed by 9 bases and V by 0 bases; bases with no gene match: 3. CDR3 sequence reads: CASSLGQGAGEQFF. The DNA of the CDR3 is TGCGCCAGCAGCTTGGGACAGGGGGCGGGTGAGCAGTTCTTC.

This clone came up once. CDR3 protein: CASSIGSQNIQYF. The DNA of the CDR3 is TGTGCCAGTAGTATAGGTAGCCAAAACATTCAGTACTTC. The chain links TRBV19 to TRBJ2-4; D is unresolved. The CDR3 has 13 amino acids. Germline lookup yields CDR1 LNHDA and CDR2 SQIVND (reference sequence). V lost 1 base and J lost 5, with 6 bases in between.

The table lists this clone with a few counts. CDR3 amino acids: CASQSRQRNTEAFF. The CDR3 region has the DNA TGTGCCAGCCAATCCCGACAGCGGAACACTGAAGCTTTCTTT. This sequence joins TRBV6-1 and TRBJ1-1, with a tentative D call TRBD1 (5 bases). The V and J ends lost 8 bases and 1 base respectively, with 14 bases between them. Germline V CDR1 and CDR2: MNHNS, SASEGT. The CDR3 is made up of 14 amino acids.

V gene TRBV5-6 combines with J gene TRBJ2-7, with 8 nucleotides matching TRBD1. With V trimmed by 3 bases and J by 5 bases, 4 bases remained unmatched. The germline CDR1 and CDR2 sequences are SGHDT and YYEEEE. The CDR3 covers 13 residues. CDR3 sequence (DNA): TGTGCCAGCAGCTCAGGACAGGGAGACGAGCAGTACTTC. Protein: CASSSGQGDEQYF.

This clone occurred once. The rearrangement links TRBV5-8 to TRBJ2-2, with 12 bases fitting TRBD2. V was pared by 4 bases and J by 3 bases, with 4 bases of the junction left unmatched. Germline V gives CDR1 SGHTS, CDR2 YDEGEE. The CDR3 is 16 amino acids. DNA of the CDR3: TGTGCCAGCAGCGCCGGACTAGCGGGGTACACCGGGGAGCTGTTTTTT. This translates into CASSAGLAGYTGELFF.